These 14 T cell receptor beta chains came from one sample sequenced in a study of blood T cell repertoires in COVID-19. The assay was immunoSEQ multiplex PCR, and TCRdb's table has in-frame clones only and misses some. Altogether approximately 210,000 clones are present, around 84% being singletons, with the ten largest covering roughly 4.5%. Material for sequencing was PBMCs or T cells enriched from blood (not recorded which). The origin of the receptors is a man aged 25 to 40 with acute COVID-19.

The chain combines TRBV6-5 with TRBJ1-2; D ambiguous. The CDR3 consists of 15 residues. Germline lookup yields CDR1 MNHEY and CDR2 SVGAGI. With 0 bases removed from V and 4 bases from J, the gap between germline ends came to 12 bases. This chain's CDR3 is CASSYSSSGLYGYTF. CDR3 nucleotides: TGTGCCAGCAGTTACTCGAGTTCTGGACTCTATGGCTACACCTTC.

CDR3 in amino acids: CASSWAANSGYTF. In DNA, the CDR3 is TGTGCCAGCAGTTGGGCAGCCAATTCAGGCTACACCTTC. V usage is TRBV12-3 or TRBV12-4 and J usage is TRBJ1-2; D gene ambiguous. CDR3 length: 13 amino acids. V lost 4 bases and J 8 bases, leaving 14 bases between the germline ends.

This chain connects TRBV27 to TRBJ1-2; 9 nucleotides align to TRBD1. Looked up from germline, CDR1 is MNHEY and CDR2 is SMNVEV (reference sequence). The V gene end was trimmed by 2 bases and the J gene end by 8 bases; junction bases not matched to a gene: 9. This CDR3 has 15 amino acids. CDR3 nucleotide sequence: TGTGCCAGCAGTTTAGAACAGGGGGCGCTTATAGGCTACACCTTC. Its translation is CASSLEQGALIGYTF.

The CDR3 nucleotides are TGTGCCAGCAGTGCCTCGGGATCCTACGAGCAGTACTTC. Translating it yields CASSASGSYEQYF. V is TRBV6-6 and J is TRBJ2-7; possibly TRBD2 for D (5 bases). The CDR3 is 13 amino acids. The ends were cut back, 5 bases at V and 1 base at J, with 9 bases in the middle. From germline, CDR1 is MNHNY and CDR2 SVGAGI (reference sequence).

This clone was seen only a few times. This chain joins TRBV6-5 and TRBJ1-1; 7 nucleotides align to TRBD1. The CDR3 sequence is 14 residues long. V was clipped by 7 bases and J by 4 bases; unmatched bases: 9. Germline lookup yields CDR1 MNHEY and CDR2 SVGAGI. CDR3 sequence: CASNPRGPGTEAFF. The CDR3, as DNA: TGTGCCAGCAATCCTAGGGGGCCGGGCACTGAAGCTTTCTTT.

This clone showed up just a few times. This rearrangement joins TRBV11-2 to TRBJ1-2; 7 bases are shared with TRBD1. Germline values: CDR1 SGHAT, CDR2 FQNNGV. V lost 2 bases and J lost 5; bases outside the gene matches: 8. This CDR3 contains 15 residues. This CDR3 reads CASSLSFSRGYGYTF. For the CDR3, the DNA is TGTGCCAGCAGCTTATCCTTCAGCAGGGGGTATGGCTACACCTTC.

The V and J genes are TRBV11-2 and TRBJ1-4; 7 bases fit TRBD1. The V gene end was trimmed by 6 bases and the J gene end by 4 bases; junction bases not matched to a gene: 5. The V gene's germline CDR1 is SGHAT and CDR2 FQNNGV. The CDR3 contains 14 residues. CDR3 loop: CASSTGTVNEKLFF. CDR3 DNA sequence: TGTGCCAGCAGTACCGGGACAGTTAATGAAAAACTGTTTTTT.

J is TRBJ1-6 and V is TRBV9; D is perhaps TRBD1 (5 bases). Per the germline V gene, CDR1 is SGDLS and CDR2 is YYNGEE. The length of the CDR3 is 14 residues. V shed 4 bases and J shed 7 bases, with 12 bases lying between them. The CDR3 region is CASSYYHRNSPLHF. The CDR3 nucleotides read TGTGCCAGCAGCTATTACCACAGGAATTCACCCCTCCACTTT.

The V gene is TRBV4-1, the J gene TRBJ1-3; D unresolved. V was trimmed by 1 base and J by 0 bases, leaving 13 bases between them. The CDR3 has 17 amino acids. The V gene's germline CDR1 is MGHRA and CDR2 YSYEKL. CDR3 in DNA: TGCGCCAGCAGCCAAGTTTCGGGTCTGATCTCTGGAAACACCATATATTTT. Translating gives CASSQVSGLISGNTIYF.

The V gene is TRBV5-1, the J gene TRBJ2-7, with TRBD2 matching 14 bases. The V gene end was trimmed by 3 bases and the J gene end by 5 bases; junction bases not matched to a gene: 4. In germline, CDR1 is SGHRS, CDR2 YFSETQ. The CDR3 sequence is 15 residues long. CDR3 DNA: TGCGCCAGCAGCTCGGGACTAGCGGGGGTCCACGAGCAGTACTTC. This translates into CASSSGLAGVHEQYF. Together with reference TRBV5-1 and TRBJ2-7, the CDR3 gives the full variable domain: KAGVTQTPRYLIKTRGQQVTLSCSPISGHRSVSWYQQTPGQGLQFLFEYFSETQRNKGNFPGRFSGRQFSNSRSEMNVSTLELGDSALYLCASSSGLAGVHEQYFGPGTRLTVT.

This clone was counted a few times. The V gene is TRBV3-1 (or the pseudogene TRBV3-2), the J gene TRBJ1-2; D call uncertain. The CDR3 has 16 residues. The germline V and J ends were trimmed by 2 bases and 4 bases, with 17 bases remaining between them. The V gene's germline CDR1 is LGHDT and CDR2 YNNKEL (reference sequence). CDR3 residues: CASSQFGFSSIYGYTF. CDR3 DNA sequence: TGTGCCAGCAGCCAATTCGGGTTTTCCTCCATCTATGGCTACACCTTC.

This chain links TRBV3-1 (or the pseudogene TRBV3-2) with TRBJ2-6; D gene uncertain. Germline values: CDR1 LGHDT, CDR2 YNNKEL (reference sequence). V was clipped by 8 bases and J by 4 bases, with 6 bases between them. This CDR3 is built from 12 residues. In DNA, the CDR3 is TGTGCCAGCCTGAGCGGGGCCAACGTCCTGACTTTC. Translated: CASLSGANVLTF.

This clone came up a few times. This chain's CDR3 is CASGPVDSRQPQHF. The CDR3 bases are TGTGCTAGTGGACCAGTGGACAGCCGGCAGCCCCAGCATTTT. V and J are TRBV12-5 and TRBJ1-5, with a tentative D call TRBD1 (6 bases). The CDR3 is 14 amino acids. The V end was cut by 6 bases, the J end by 7 bases, with 16 bases between. Germline V gene data show CDR1 as LGHNT and CDR2 as FRNRAP.

This clone occurred once. The V gene is TRBV6-1, the J gene TRBJ1-2; unclear D gene. Germline V gene sequence: CDR1 MNHNS, CDR2 SASEGT. Trimming removed 1 base at V and 5 bases at J, with 11 bases between. The CDR3 sequence is 14 residues long. The CDR3, as DNA: TGTGCCAGCAGTGAAGATGCGATAACGTATGGCTACACCTTC. Its protein product is CASSEDAITYGYTF.